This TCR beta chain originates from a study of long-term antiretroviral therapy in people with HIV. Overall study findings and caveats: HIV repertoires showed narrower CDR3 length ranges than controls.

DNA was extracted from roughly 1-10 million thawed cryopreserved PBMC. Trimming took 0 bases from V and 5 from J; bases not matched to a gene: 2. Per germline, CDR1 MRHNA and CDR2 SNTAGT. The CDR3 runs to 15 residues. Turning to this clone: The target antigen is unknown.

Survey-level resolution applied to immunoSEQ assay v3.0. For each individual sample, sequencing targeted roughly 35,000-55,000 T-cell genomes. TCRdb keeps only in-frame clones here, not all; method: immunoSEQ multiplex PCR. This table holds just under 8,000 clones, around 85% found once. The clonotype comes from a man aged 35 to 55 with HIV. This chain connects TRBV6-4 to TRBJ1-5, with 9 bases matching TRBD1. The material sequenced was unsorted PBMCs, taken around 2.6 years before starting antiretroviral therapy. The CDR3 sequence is CASSDSGTGHQPQHF. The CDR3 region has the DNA TGTGCCAGCAGTGACTCCGGGACAGGGCATCAGCCCCAGCATTTT.